This record concerns one TCR beta chain sequence. This specimen belongs to a study of blood T cell repertoires in COVID-19. Looking at the study overall: The cDNA or gDNA used as material had been derived from T cells, B-cell-depleted T cells, or PBMCs.

Germline V gene data show CDR1 as LGHDT and CDR2 as YNNKEL (reference sequence). V was shortened by 8 bases and J by 5 bases, with 22 bases between the two germline ends. This CDR3 is 16 amino acids long. Grouping used clinical history reported by participants in a survey and questionnaire. For recovered donors of Cohort 3, there were two negative PCRs, clearance, or symptom resolution. Source study methods: The authors estimated nucleated cell counts from reference gene primer amplification. TCRdb's copy holds only in-frame clones and misses some; the assay was immunoSEQ multiplex PCR. V, J and clone size are taken as reported in that table, and D and trimming were inferred from the DNA itself. The profile shows some 160,000 clones, approximately 87% of them singletons.

The rearrangement uses TRBV3-1 (or the pseudogene TRBV3-2) and TRBJ2-1; D gene ambiguous. This clonotype originated in a woman in her forties or fifties who had recovered from COVID-19. Sample: PBMCs or T cells enriched from blood (not recorded which). The CDR3 is CASVNYPLLTHNEQFF. The DNA for the CDR3 is TGTGCCAGCGTCAACTACCCCCTCCTAACCCACAATGAGCAGTTCTTC.